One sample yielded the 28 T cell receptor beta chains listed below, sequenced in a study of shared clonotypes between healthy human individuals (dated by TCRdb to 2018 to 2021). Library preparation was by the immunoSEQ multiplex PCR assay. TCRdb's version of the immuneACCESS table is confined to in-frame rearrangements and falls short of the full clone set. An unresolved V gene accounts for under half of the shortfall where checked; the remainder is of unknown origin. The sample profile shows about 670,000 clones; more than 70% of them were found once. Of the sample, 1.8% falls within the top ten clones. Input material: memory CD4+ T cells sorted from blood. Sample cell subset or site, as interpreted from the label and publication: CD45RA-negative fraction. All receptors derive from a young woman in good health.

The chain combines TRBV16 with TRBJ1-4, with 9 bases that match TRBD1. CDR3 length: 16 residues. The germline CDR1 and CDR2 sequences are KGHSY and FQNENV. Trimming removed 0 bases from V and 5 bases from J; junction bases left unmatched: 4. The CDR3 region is CASSQSAGTGNEKLFF. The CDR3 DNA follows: TGTGCCAGCAGCCAATCCGCCGGGACAGGGAATGAAAAACTGTTTTTT.

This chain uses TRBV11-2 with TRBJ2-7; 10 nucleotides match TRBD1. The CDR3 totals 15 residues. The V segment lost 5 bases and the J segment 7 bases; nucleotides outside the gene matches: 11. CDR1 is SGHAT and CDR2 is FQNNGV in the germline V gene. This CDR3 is CASSTAGTGAREQYF. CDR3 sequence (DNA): TGTGCCAGCAGCACCGCCGGGACAGGGGCTCGGGAGCAGTACTTC.

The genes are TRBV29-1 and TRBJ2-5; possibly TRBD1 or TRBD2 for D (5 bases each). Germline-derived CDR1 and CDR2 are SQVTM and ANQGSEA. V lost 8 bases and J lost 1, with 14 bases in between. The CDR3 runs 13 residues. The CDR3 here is CSSRVGPQETQYF. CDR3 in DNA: TGCAGCTCAAGGGTGGGACCCCAAGAGACCCAGTACTTC.

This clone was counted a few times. CDR3 region: CASSPPTSGRGTDTQYF. CDR3 DNA sequence: TGCGCCAGCAGCCCCCCCACTAGCGGGAGGGGCACAGATACGCAGTATTTT. The V and J genes are TRBV5-1 and TRBJ2-3; 13 bases are a match to TRBD2. The germline V gene has CDR1 SGHRS and CDR2 YFSETQ. This CDR3 comprises 17 residues. With 4 bases clipped from V and 1 base from J, the junction kept 6 bases outside the gene matches.

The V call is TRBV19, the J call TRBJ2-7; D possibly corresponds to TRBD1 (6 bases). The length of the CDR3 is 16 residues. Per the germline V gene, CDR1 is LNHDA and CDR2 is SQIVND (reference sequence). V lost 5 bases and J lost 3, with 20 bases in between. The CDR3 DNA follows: TGTGCCAGTAGTGTCGTAGCTGGGGGCAACTACTACGAGCAGTACTTC. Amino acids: CASSVVAGGNYYEQYF.

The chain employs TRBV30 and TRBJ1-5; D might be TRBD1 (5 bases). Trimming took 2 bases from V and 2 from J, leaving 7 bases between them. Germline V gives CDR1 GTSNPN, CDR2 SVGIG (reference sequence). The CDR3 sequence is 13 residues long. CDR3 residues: CAWSPRGNQPQHF. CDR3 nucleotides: TGTGCCTGGAGTCCCAGGGGCAATCAGCCCCAGCATTTT.

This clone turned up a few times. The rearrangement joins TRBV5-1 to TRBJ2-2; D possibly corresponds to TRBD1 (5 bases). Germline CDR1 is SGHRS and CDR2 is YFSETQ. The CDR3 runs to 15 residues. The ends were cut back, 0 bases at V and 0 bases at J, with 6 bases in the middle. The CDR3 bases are TGCGCCAGCAGCTTGGAACAGGCGAACACCGGGGAGCTGTTTTTT. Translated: CASSLEQANTGELFF.

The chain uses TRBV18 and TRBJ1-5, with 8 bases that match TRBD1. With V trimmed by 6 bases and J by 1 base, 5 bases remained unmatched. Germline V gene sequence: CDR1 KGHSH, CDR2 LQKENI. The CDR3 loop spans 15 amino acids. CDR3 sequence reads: CASSQGQGSNQPQHF. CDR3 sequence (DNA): TGTGCCAGCTCCCAAGGACAGGGAAGCAATCAGCCCCAGCATTTT.

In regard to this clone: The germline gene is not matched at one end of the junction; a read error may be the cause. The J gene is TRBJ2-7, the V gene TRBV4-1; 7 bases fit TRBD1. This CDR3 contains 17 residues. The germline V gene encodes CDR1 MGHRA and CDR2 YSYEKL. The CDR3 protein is CASSLRHGTAFSHEQYF. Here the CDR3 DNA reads TGCGCCAGCAGCCTACGACATGGGACAGCTTTCTCCCACGAGCAGTACTTC.

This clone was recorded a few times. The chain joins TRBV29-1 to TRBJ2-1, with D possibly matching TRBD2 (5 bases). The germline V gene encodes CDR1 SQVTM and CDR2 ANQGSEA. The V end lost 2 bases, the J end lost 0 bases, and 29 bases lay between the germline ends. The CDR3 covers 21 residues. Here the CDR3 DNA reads TGCAGCGTTGAAAACGGGATGGGGTGGTCGGGGTACAAAAGCTCCTACAATGAGCAGTTCTTC. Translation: CSVENGMGWSGYKSSYNEQFF.

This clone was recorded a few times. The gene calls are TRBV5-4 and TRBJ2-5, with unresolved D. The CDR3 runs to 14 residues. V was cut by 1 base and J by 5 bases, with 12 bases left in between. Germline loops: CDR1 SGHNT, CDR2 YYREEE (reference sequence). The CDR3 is CASSLPNPGETQYF. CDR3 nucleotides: TGTGCCAGCAGCTTGCCAAATCCCGGGGAGACCCAGTACTTC.

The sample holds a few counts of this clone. CDR3 coding DNA: TGTGCCAGCAGCTACGGGGAGACCCAGTACTTC. It codes for CASSYGETQYF. The chain uses TRBV11-2 and TRBJ2-5; D unclear. Trimming took 4 bases from V and 5 from J, leaving 5 bases between them. CDR1 is SGHAT, CDR2 FQNNGV, per germline. The CDR3 covers 11 residues. The variable domain in full, with the rest retrieved from reference TRBV11-2 and TRBJ2-5, is EAGVAQSPRYKIIEKRQSVAFWCNPISGHATLYWYQQILGQGPKLLIQFQNNGVVDDSQLPKDRFSAERLKGVDSTLKIQPAKLEDSAVYLCASSYGETQYFGPGTRLLVL.

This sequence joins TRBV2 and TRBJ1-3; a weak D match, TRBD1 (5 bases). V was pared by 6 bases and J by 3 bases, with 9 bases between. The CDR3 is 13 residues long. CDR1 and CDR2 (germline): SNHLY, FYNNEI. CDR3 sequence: CASSRVGGNTIYF. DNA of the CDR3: TGTGCCAGCAGCAGGGTCGGTGGAAACACCATATATTTT.

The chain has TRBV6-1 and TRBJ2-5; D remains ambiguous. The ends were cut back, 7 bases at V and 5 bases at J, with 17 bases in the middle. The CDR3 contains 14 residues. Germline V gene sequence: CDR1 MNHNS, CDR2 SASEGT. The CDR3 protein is CASTMLSGSETQYF. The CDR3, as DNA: TGTGCCAGCACTATGTTAAGTGGTAGCGAGACCCAGTACTTC.

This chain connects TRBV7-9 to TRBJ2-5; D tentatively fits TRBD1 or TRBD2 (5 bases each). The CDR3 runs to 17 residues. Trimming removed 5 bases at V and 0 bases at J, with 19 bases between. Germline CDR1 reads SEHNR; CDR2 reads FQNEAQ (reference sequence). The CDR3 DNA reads TGTGCCAGCAGCCAGACCACAGGTACGAGGGACCAAGAGACCCAGTACTTC. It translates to CASSQTTGTRDQETQYF.

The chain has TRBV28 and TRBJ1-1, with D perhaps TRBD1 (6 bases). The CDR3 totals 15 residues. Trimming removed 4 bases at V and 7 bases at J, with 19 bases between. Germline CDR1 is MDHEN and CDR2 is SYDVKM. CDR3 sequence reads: CASSSITPGAGEAFF. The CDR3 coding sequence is TGTGCCAGCAGTTCTATCACCCCGGGGGCGGGTGAAGCTTTCTTT.

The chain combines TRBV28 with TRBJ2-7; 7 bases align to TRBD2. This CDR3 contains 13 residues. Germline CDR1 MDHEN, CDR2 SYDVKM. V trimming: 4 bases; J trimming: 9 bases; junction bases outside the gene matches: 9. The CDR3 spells CASSSLAAAGQYF. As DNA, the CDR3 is TGTGCCAGCAGTTCGCTAGCGGCAGCCGGGCAGTACTTC.

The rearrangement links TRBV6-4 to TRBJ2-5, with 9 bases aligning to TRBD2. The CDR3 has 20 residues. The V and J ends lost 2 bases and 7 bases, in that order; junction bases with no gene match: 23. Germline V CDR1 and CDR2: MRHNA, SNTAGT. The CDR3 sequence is CASSDPTLLAGSLPQGTQYF. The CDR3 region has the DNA TGTGCCAGCAGTGACCCTACCCTACTAGCGGGTTCCCTACCCCAGGGGACCCAGTACTTC.

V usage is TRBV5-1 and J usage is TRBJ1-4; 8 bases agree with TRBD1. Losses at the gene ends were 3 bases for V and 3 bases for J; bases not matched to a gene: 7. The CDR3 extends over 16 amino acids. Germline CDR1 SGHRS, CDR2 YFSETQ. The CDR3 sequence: CASSSGQANSNEKLFF. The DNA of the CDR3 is TGCGCCAGCAGCTCGGGACAGGCTAACTCTAATGAAAAACTGTTTTTT. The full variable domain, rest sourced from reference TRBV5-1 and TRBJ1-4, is KAGVTQTPRYLIKTRGQQVTLSCSPISGHRSVSWYQQTPGQGLQFLFEYFSETQRNKGNFPGRFSGRQFSNSRSEMNVSTLELGDSALYLCASSSGQANSNEKLFFGSGTQLSVL.

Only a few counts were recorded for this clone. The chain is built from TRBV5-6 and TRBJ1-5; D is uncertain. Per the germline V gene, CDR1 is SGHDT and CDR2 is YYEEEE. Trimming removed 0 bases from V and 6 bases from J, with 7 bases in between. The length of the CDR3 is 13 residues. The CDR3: CASSLAIGQPQHF. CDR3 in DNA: TGTGCCAGCAGCTTGGCGATAGGTCAGCCCCAGCATTTT.

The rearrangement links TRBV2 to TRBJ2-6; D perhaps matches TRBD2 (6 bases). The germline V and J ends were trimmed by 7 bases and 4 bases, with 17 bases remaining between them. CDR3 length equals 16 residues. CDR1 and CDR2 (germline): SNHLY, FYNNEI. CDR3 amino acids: CASTFQGGTGANVLTF. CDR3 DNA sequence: TGTGCCAGCACATTCCAGGGAGGTACCGGGGCCAACGTCCTGACTTTC.

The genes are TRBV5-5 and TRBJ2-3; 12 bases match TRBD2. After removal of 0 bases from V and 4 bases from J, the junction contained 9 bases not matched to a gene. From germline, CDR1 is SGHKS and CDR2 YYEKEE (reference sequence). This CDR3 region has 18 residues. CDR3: CASSLATSGSGVADTQYF. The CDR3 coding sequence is TGTGCCAGCAGCTTGGCGACTAGCGGGAGCGGGGTTGCAGATACGCAGTATTTT.

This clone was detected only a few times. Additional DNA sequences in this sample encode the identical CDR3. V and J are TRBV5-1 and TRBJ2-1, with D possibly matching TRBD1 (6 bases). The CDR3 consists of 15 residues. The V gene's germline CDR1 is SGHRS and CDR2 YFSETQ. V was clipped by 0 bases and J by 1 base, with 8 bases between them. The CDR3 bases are TGCGCCAGCAGCTTGGACAGGGTGTCCTACAATGAGCAGTTCTTC. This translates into CASSLDRVSYNEQFF.

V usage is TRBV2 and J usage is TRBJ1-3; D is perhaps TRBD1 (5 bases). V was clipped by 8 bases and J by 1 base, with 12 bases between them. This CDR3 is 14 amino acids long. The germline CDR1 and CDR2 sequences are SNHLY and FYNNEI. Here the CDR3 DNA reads TGTGCCAGCTCAGGGAGGTTGTCTGGAAACACCATATATTTT. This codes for CASSGRLSGNTIYF.

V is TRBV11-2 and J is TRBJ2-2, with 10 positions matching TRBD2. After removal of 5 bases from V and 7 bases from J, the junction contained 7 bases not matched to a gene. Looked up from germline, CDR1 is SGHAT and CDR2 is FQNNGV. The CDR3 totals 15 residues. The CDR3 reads CASSPGGLAIGELFF. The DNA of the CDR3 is TGTGCCAGCAGCCCCGGGGGACTAGCGATCGGGGAGCTGTTTTTT.

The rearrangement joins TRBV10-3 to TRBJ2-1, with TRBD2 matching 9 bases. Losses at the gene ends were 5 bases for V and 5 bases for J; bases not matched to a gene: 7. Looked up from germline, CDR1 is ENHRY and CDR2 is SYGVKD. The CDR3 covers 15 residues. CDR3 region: CAISLAGEINNEQFF. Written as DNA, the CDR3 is TGTGCCATCAGTTTAGCGGGAGAGATAAACAATGAGCAGTTCTTC.

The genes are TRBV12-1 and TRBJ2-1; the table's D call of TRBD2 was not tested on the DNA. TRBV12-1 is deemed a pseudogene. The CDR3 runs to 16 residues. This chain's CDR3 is CASSFGASGSRDEQFF. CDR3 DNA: TGTGCCAGCAGCTTTGGAGCTAGCGGGAGCAGAGATGAGCAGTTCTTC.

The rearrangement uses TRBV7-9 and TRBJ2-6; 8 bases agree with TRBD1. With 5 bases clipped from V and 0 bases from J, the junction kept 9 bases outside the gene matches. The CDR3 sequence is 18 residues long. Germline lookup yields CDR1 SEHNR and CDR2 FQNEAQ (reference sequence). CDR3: CASSPDRGQSSGANVLTF. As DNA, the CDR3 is TGTGCCAGCAGCCCCGACAGGGGACAAAGCTCTGGGGCCAACGTCCTGACTTTC.